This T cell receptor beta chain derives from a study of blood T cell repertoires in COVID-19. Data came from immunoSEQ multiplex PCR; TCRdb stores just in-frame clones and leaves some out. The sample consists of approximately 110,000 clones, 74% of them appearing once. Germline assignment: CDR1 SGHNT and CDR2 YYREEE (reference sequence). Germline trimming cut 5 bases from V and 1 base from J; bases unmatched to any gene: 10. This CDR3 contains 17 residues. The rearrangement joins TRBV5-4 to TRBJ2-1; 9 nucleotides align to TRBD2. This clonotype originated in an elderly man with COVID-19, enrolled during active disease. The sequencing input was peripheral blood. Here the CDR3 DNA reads TGTGCCAGCAGTCGCCTTGAGCGGGGGGCTTCCTACAATGAGCAGTTCTTC. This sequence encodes CASSRLERGASYNEQFF.